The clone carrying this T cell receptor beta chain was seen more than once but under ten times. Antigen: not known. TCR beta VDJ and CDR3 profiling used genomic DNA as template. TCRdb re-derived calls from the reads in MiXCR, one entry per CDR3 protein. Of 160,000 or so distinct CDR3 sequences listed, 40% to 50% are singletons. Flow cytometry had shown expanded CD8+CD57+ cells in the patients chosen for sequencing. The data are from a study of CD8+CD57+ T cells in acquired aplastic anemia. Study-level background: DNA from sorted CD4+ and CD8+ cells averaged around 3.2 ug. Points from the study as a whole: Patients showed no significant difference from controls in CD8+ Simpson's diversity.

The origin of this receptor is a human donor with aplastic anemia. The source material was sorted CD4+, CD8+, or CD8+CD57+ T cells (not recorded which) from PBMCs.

In DNA, the CDR3 is TGTGCCAGCAGCCAAGATATCGGGGGGACCTACGAGCAGTACTTC. Encoded protein: CASSQDIGGTYEQYF. V usage is TRBV4-2 and J usage is TRBJ2-7; TRBD2 aligns across 7 bases. V lost 0 bases to trimming and J lost 2 bases; unmatched junction nucleotides: 4. Germline V gene lookup returns CDR1 LGHNA and CDR2 YNFKEQ. The CDR3 length is 15 residues.